The next 22 T cell receptor beta chains were all read from a single sample in a study of cytomegalovirus exposure and HLA in healthy donors. Researchers ran the PCR with 60 Vbeta and 13 Jbeta primers. Generated by immunoSEQ multiplex PCR, the TCRdb table keeps only in-frame clones and is missing some. The sample's table shows tens of thousands of clones. Specimen: PBMCs. The receptors were gathered from a man aged 18 to 30 in good health and CMV-seropositive.

V is TRBV5-4 and J is TRBJ1-6; tentatively, D is TRBD1 (5 bases). Germline CDR1 SGHNT, CDR2 YYREEE (reference sequence). CDR3 size: 16 residues. Trimming stripped 4 bases from V and 6 bases from J, with 17 bases between. The CDR3 DNA reads TGTGCCAGCAGCCGAACGCTCGACAGTCGTAATTCACCCCTCCACTTT. This codes for CASSRTLDSRNSPLHF.

This chain links TRBV27 with TRBJ2-7; D remains unclear. Between the trimmed V and J ends, which lost 5 bases and 2 bases, there was a span of 13 bases. Germline V gene data show CDR1 as MNHEY and CDR2 as SMNVEV (reference sequence). The CDR3 extends over 14 amino acids. The CDR3 coding sequence is TGTGCCAGCAGTATCAGACGTCAGGCCTACGAGCAGTACTTC. Its translation is CASSIRRQAYEQYF.

The chain combines TRBV7-8 with TRBJ2-1, with D perhaps TRBD2 (6 bases). This CDR3 has 13 residues. V was trimmed by 6 bases and J by 6 bases, leaving 12 bases between them. CDR1 is SGHVS, CDR2 FQNEAQ, per germline. CDR3 protein: CASRNTGGNEQFF. The CDR3 coding sequence is TGTGCCAGCAGAAACACCGGGGGCAATGAGCAGTTCTTC.

V gene TRBV5-6 combines with J gene TRBJ2-4; 8 nucleotides agree with TRBD1. The CDR3 consists of 16 residues. Germline V gene lookup returns CDR1 SGHDT and CDR2 YYEEEE. The junction had 8 bases not matched to a gene; V was cut back by 0 bases and J by 6 bases. CDR3 in amino acids: CASSLVSTGAINIQYF. CDR3 bases: TGTGCCAGCAGCTTGGTCTCGACAGGGGCGATAAACATTCAGTACTTC.

V usage is TRBV9 and J usage is TRBJ2-7; 8 nucleotides agree with TRBD2. J lost 3 bases, V lost 7 bases, and 6 bases had no gene match. This CDR3 is built from 13 residues. The germline gives CDR1 SGDLS, CDR2 YYNGEE. CDR3 in amino acids: CASQPGLDYEQYF. The CDR3 DNA sequence: TGTGCCAGCCAGCCGGGACTAGACTACGAGCAGTACTTC.

V usage is TRBV4-2 and J usage is TRBJ2-2, with D maybe TRBD1 (5 bases). Germline CDR1 LGHNA, CDR2 YNFKEQ. The CDR3 is 16 residues long. V was trimmed by 5 bases and J by 1 base, leaving 14 bases between them. The CDR3 loop is CASSALGQRNTGELFF. For the CDR3, the DNA is TGTGCCAGCAGCGCATTGGGGCAAAGGAACACCGGGGAGCTGTTTTTT.

This chain connects TRBV13 to TRBJ1-3, with D possibly matching TRBD1 (6 bases). The CDR3 totals 18 residues. Germline CDR1 reads PRHDT; CDR2 reads FYEKMQ (reference sequence). Trimming left V 1 base short and J 2 bases short, with 18 bases between. The CDR3, as DNA: TGTGCCAGCAGCTTAGCCTTGCCCTCAGGGGATGCTGGAAACACCATATATTTT. Translated, it gives CASSLALPSGDAGNTIYF.

This rearrangement joins TRBV10-1 to TRBJ1-4, with 8 nucleotides matching TRBD1. V gave up 3 bases and J gave up 0 bases; unmatched junction bases: 3. CDR3 length: 16 residues. The germline CDR1 and CDR2 sequences are WNHNN and SYGVQD (reference sequence). CDR3 sequence reads: CASSDGDRPTNEKLFF. CDR3 bases: TGCGCCAGCAGTGATGGGGACAGGCCAACTAATGAAAAACTGTTTTTT.

Here the CDR3 reads CASSSLAGLQETQYF. CDR3 coding DNA: TGTGCCAGCAGCTCACTAGCGGGGTTGCAAGAGACCCAGTACTTC. The rearrangement joins TRBV11-2 to TRBJ2-5, with TRBD2 identical over 10 bases. The CDR3 totals 15 residues. V gave up 4 bases and J gave up 2 bases; unmatched junction bases: 4. Germline V lookup: CDR1 SGHAT, CDR2 FQNNGV.

The chain uses TRBV19 and TRBJ2-7; 9 nucleotides match TRBD2. V shed 1 base, J shed 1 base, and the junction held 2 bases outside the gene matches. This CDR3 comprises 15 residues. Germline CDR1 and CDR2: LNHDA and SQIVND (reference sequence). The CDR3 reads CASSIGLAASYEQYF. In DNA form, the CDR3 reads TGTGCCAGTAGTATAGGACTAGCGGCTTCCTACGAGCAGTACTTC.

The V gene is TRBV7-9, the J gene TRBJ2-5, with D possibly matching TRBD1 (5 bases). The V and J ends lost 2 bases and 2 bases respectively, with 9 bases between them. This CDR3 is 14 amino acids long. Germline V CDR1 and CDR2: SEHNR, FQNEAQ (reference sequence). CDR3: CASSLLTAQETQYF. The CDR3 DNA sequence: TGTGCCAGCAGCTTATTGACAGCTCAAGAGACCCAGTACTTC.

The chain couples TRBV7-6 to TRBJ2-3, with TRBD1 identical over 9 bases. Losses at the gene ends were 4 bases for V and 1 base for J; bases not matched to a gene: 9. Per germline, CDR1 SGHVS and CDR2 FNYEAQ. This CDR3 contains 17 residues. CDR3 protein: CASSSDYRGLGTDTQYF. The CDR3 DNA reads as TGTGCCAGCAGCTCTGATTACAGGGGGCTTGGCACAGATACGCAGTATTTT. Drawing the rest from reference TRBV7-6 and TRBJ2-3, the complete variable domain is GAGVSQSPRYKVTKRGQDVALRCDPISGHVSLYWYRQALGQGPEFLTYFNYEAQQDKSGLPNDRFSAERPEGSISTLTIQRTEQRDSAMYRCASSSDYRGLGTDTQYFGPGTRLTVL.

The V and J genes are TRBV15 and TRBJ1-2, with D tentatively TRBD1 (5 bases). CDR3 length equals 15 residues. In germline, CDR1 is LNHNV, CDR2 YYDKDF (reference sequence). The germline V and J ends were trimmed by 0 bases and 8 bases, with 16 bases remaining between them. CDR3 amino acids: CATSRDWAGLAGYTF. CDR3 in DNA: TGTGCCACCAGCAGAGATTGGGCAGGGCTCGCGGGCTACACCTTC.

This sequence joins TRBV28 and TRBJ2-7; D possibly corresponds to TRBD2 (5 bases). The CDR3 length is 13 residues. Trimming cost V 4 bases and J 2 bases, with 9 bases left between them. CDR1 is MDHEN, CDR2 SYDVKM, per germline. CDR3 in DNA: TGTGCCAGCAGTTCACGGGAACCCTACGAGCAGTACTTC. Its translation: CASSSREPYEQYF.

V is TRBV5-6 and J is TRBJ2-4; 9 nucleotides line up with TRBD1. This CDR3 is 14 amino acids long. CDR1 and CDR2 (germline): SGHDT, YYEEEE. With 4 bases clipped from V and 8 bases from J, the junction kept 7 bases outside the gene matches. The CDR3 nucleotides read TGTGCCAGCAGCCTGGCGGGACAGGGTCACATTCAGTACTTC. Translating gives CASSLAGQGHIQYF.

V gene TRBV19 combines with J gene TRBJ1-6; perhaps TRBD1 as D (5 bases). V was pared by 5 bases and J by 9 bases, with 17 bases between. This CDR3 has 15 residues. Germline CDR1 reads LNHDA; CDR2 reads SQIVND (reference sequence). The CDR3 sequence: CASSYSEAGFSPLHF. CDR3 bases: TGTGCCAGTAGTTACTCGGAAGCAGGGTTTTCACCCCTCCACTTT.

The J gene is TRBJ1-1, the V gene TRBV7-3, with D tentatively TRBD1 (6 bases). CDR3 size: 13 residues. Trimming took 5 bases from V and 4 from J, leaving 11 bases between them. Germline V lookup: CDR1 SGHTA, CDR2 FQGTGA. CDR3 coding DNA: TGTGCCAGCAGCGAAGGGGGGGCCACTGAAGCTTTCTTT. The encoded protein is CASSEGGATEAFF. Full variable domain (missing parts from reference TRBV7-3 and TRBJ1-1): GAGVSQTPSNKVTEKGKYVELRCDPISGHTALYWYRQSLGQGPEFLIYFQGTGAADDSGLPNDRFFAVRPEGSVSTLKIQRTERGDSAVYLCASSEGGATEAFFGQGTRLTVV.

V and J are TRBV2 and TRBJ1-2, with TRBD1 identical over 8 bases. Losses at the gene ends were 7 bases for V and 6 bases for J; bases not matched to a gene: 10. There are 14 residues in the CDR3. CDR1 SNHLY and CDR2 FYNNEI come from the germline V gene. The CDR3 nucleotides read TGTGCCAGCAAAGGAGGACAGGGCTTAGATGGCTACACCTTC. Protein product: CASKGGQGLDGYTF.

The chain employs TRBV5-1 and TRBJ1-4; D is perhaps TRBD1 (5 bases). CDR1 and CDR2 from the germline V gene are SGHRS and YFSETQ. The CDR3 covers 16 residues. Trimming removed 0 bases at V and 2 bases at J, with 11 bases between. The CDR3 protein is CASSLAGGGTNEKLFF. The CDR3 nucleotides read TGCGCCAGCAGCTTGGCCGGGGGGGGGACTAATGAAAAACTGTTTTTT.

The V and J genes are TRBV6-1 and TRBJ2-7; D remains ambiguous. The V end lost 3 bases, the J end lost 2 bases, and 11 bases lay between the germline ends. The CDR3 runs 14 residues. Per the germline V gene, CDR1 is MNHNS and CDR2 is SASEGT. In DNA, the CDR3 is TGTGCCAGCAGTGACTGGGCCCAACCCTACGAGCAGTACTTC. This sequence encodes CASSDWAQPYEQYF.

The rearrangement links TRBV18 to TRBJ2-2; 10 nucleotides match TRBD1. This CDR3 spans 16 amino acids. With 3 bases clipped from V and 7 bases from J, the junction kept 8 bases outside the gene matches. Germline assignment: CDR1 KGHSH and CDR2 LQKENI. CDR3 DNA sequence: TGTGCCAGCTCACCGGGCGGACAGGGGGTCTTCGGGGAGCTGTTTTTT. It specifies CASSPGGQGVFGELFF.

The chain has TRBV27 and TRBJ1-5; the D is unclear. Trimming shortened V by 8 bases and J by 8 bases, and 19 bases separated the two germline ends. The CDR3 runs to 14 residues. Germline-derived CDR1 and CDR2 are MNHEY and SMNVEV (reference sequence). CDR3 sequence: CASAHVGGVKPQHF. CDR3 in DNA: TGTGCCAGCGCCCACGTGGGTGGAGTAAAGCCCCAGCATTTT.